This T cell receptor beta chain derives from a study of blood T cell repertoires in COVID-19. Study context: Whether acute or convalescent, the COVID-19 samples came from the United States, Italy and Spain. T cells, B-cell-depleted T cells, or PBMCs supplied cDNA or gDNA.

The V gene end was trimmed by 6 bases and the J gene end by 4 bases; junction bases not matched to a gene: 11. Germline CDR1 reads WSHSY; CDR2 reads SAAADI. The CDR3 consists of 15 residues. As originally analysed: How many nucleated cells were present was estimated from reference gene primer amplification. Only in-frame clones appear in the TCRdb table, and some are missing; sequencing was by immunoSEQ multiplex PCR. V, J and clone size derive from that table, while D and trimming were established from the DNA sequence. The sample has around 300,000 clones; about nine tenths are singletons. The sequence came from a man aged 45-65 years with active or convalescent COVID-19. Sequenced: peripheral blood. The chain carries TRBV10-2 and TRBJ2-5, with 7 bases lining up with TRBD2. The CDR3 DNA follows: TGCGCCAGCAGCCCGATTGGCGGGAGTGGAGAGACCCAGTACTTC. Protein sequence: CASSPIGGSGETQYF.